These T cell receptor beta chains were read from a single sample in a study of control samples from healthy donors and cancer patients. Some clones are missing from TCRdb's copy, which holds only in-frame ones; the method was immunoSEQ multiplex PCR. Among approximately 98,000 clones listed, 70% to 85% were seen once. The sequencing sample was made of blood. These receptors came from a man aged 18 to 30 in good health. Each CDR3 is given with its conserved first and last residue. Each record gives: D gene, clone size, J gene, V gene, CDR3 DNA, CDR3 protein. A D gene is named only where the DNA matches it firmly. Size tells how often a clone was seen (once, few, many) or the class of an expanded clone, and some rows leave it out.

D: TRBD1
size: -
J: TRBJ1-1
V: TRBV10-3
DNA: TGTGCCATCAGACTATCCGACAGGGCGAACACTGAAGCTTTCTTT
CDR3: CAIRLSDRANTEAFF

D: TRBD2
size: -
J: TRBJ2-3
V: TRBV5-1
DNA: TGCGCCAGCAGCCTCAGGGAGGGAGCAACAGATACGCAGTATTTT
CDR3: CASSLREGATDTQYF

D: -
size: -
J: TRBJ2-3
V: TRBV10-1
DNA: TGCGCCAGCAGCGCCTCCCGCACAGATACGCAGTATTTT
CDR3: CASSASRTDTQYF

D: TRBD1
size: few
J: TRBJ1-6
V: TRBV27
DNA: TGTGCCAGCAGTAGACAGGGAACTAATTCACCCCTCCACTTT
CDR3: CASSRQGTNSPLHF

D: -
size: -
J: TRBJ2-1
V: TRBV7-2
DNA: TGTGCCAGCAGCTTAAGGCTAGCAACCAATGAGCAGTTCTTC
CDR3: CASSLRLATNEQFF

D: -
size: -
J: TRBJ2-7
V: TRBV9
DNA: TGTGCCAGCAGCGTAGCCCCCGGACAGACCTACGAGCAGTACTTC
CDR3: CASSVAPGQTYEQYF

D: -
size: -
J: TRBJ2-3
V: TRBV6-2/TRBV6-3
DNA: TGTGCCAGCAGTGATCCAGGGGAGGACACAGATACGCAGTATTTT
CDR3: CASSDPGEDTDTQYF

D: -
size: -
J: TRBJ1-6
V: TRBV2
DNA: TGTGCCAGCAGTGAAAGGACATTATATAATTCACCCCTCCACTTT
CDR3: CASSERTLYNSPLHF

D: -
size: -
J: TRBJ1-1
V: TRBV14
DNA: TGTGCCAGCAGCGCCCGGACAGCCCGGGTGTCTGAAGCTTTCTTT
CDR3: CASSARTARVSEAFF

D: -
size: -
J: TRBJ1-5
V: TRBV19
DNA: TGTGCCAGTAGTATAGCTGGCAGTAGCAATCAGCCCCAGCATTTT
CDR3: CASSIAGSSNQPQHF

D: -
size: -
J: TRBJ2-7
V: TRBV5-1
DNA: TGCGCCAGCAGCTTGGGTGGCTTTAACTACGAGCAGTACTTC
CDR3: CASSLGGFNYEQYF

D: TRBD1
size: -
J: TRBJ2-2
V: TRBV11-2
DNA: TGTGCCAGCAGCTTAACACAGGGGGCCGGGGAGCTGTTTTTT
CDR3: CASSLTQGAGELFF

D: -
size: -
J: TRBJ1-5
V: TRBV28
DNA: TGTGCCAGCAGTCCGGACGGATTACCTTATCAGCCCCAGCATTTT
CDR3: CASSPDGLPYQPQHF

D: -
size: -
J: TRBJ1-1
V: TRBV18
DNA: TGTGCCAGCTCACCAGTTGCCAGGCTGAACACTGAAGCTTTCTTT
CDR3: CASSPVARLNTEAFF

D: -
size: -
J: TRBJ2-5
V: TRBV7-9
DNA: TGTGCCAGCAACACCATCGGGGGTTCACAAGAGACCCAGTACTTC
CDR3: CASNTIGGSQETQYF

D: -
size: -
J: TRBJ1-6
V: TRBV4-2
DNA: TGTGCCAGCAGCCAAGGGGTCAGATTCAGCTCCTATAATTCACCCCTCCACTTT
CDR3: CASSQGVRFSSYNSPLHF

D: -
size: -
J: TRBJ1-1
V: TRBV27
DNA: TGTGCCAGCAGTTTGGACAACATGAACACTGAAGCTTTCTTT
CDR3: CASSLDNMNTEAFF

D: -
size: few
J: TRBJ1-5
V: TRBV9
DNA: TGTGCCAGCAGCAGAGGGGTAAGCAATCAGCCCCAGCATTTT
CDR3: CASSRGVSNQPQHF

D: -
size: -
J: TRBJ1-4
V: TRBV15
DNA: TGTGCCACCAGTCTAACTAGGGGAAGGAGCGAAAAACTGTTTTTT
CDR3: CATSLTRGRSEKLFF

D: -
size: -
J: TRBJ2-1
V: TRBV27
DNA: TGTGCCAGCAGTTCCGGGATTGGGGTGAACAATGAGCAGTTCTTC
CDR3: CASSSGIGVNNEQFF

D: -
size: -
J: TRBJ1-4
V: TRBV10-3
DNA: TGTGCCATCAGTGAGTCCGACACAGGGAAAGGAAAACTGTTTTTT
CDR3: CAISESDTGKGKLFF

D: TRBD2
size: once
J: TRBJ2-2
V: TRBV28
DNA: TGTGCCAGCAGTCCTACGGGAGGGTATGGAGCCGGGGAGCTGTTTTTT
CDR3: CASSPTGGYGAGELFF

D: -
size: few
J: TRBJ1-2
V: TRBV10-3
DNA: TGTGCCATCAGTGACTTGGACCCCTATGGCTACACCTTC
CDR3: CAISDLDPYGYTF

D: -
size: few
J: TRBJ1-4
V: TRBV19
DNA: TGTGCCAGTAATCTCGGACAGCTAGCTAAAACTAATGAAAAACTGTTTTTT
CDR3: CASNLGQLAKTNEKLFF

D: TRBD2
size: few
J: TRBJ2-5
V: TRBV5-1
DNA: TGCGCCAGCAGCTCCTTAGCTAGCGGGACCACAGAGACCCAGTACTTC
CDR3: CASSSLASGTTETQYF

D: TRBD1
size: few
J: TRBJ1-2
V: TRBV5-4
DNA: TGTGCCACCGTTCCCGGGACAGGTACTAACTATGGCTACACCTTC
CDR3: CATVPGTGTNYGYTF

D: -
size: -
J: TRBJ1-6
V: TRBV7-2
DNA: TGTGCCAGCAGCAGAGACAGGCATTCACCCCTCCACTTT
CDR3: CASSRDRHSPLHF

D: TRBD2
size: -
J: TRBJ2-5
V: TRBV11-2
DNA: TGTGCCAGCAGCTTAGGTGGGATAGCGGGGATTCAAGAGACCCAGTACTTC
CDR3: CASSLGGIAGIQETQYF

D: TRBD1
size: -
J: TRBJ1-4
V: TRBV10-3
DNA: TGTGCCATCAGTCCACAACAGGGGGCGGGTAATGAAAAACTGTTTTTT
CDR3: CAISPQQGAGNEKLFF

D: -
size: -
J: TRBJ1-2
V: TRBV5-6
DNA: TGTGCCAGCAGCTCAGGACTTAACTATGGCTACACCTTC
CDR3: CASSSGLNYGYTF

D: -
size: -
J: TRBJ2-7
V: TRBV4-3
DNA: TGCGCCAGCAGCCAAGATCGGACCTACGAGCAGTACTTC
CDR3: CASSQDRTYEQYF

D: -
size: -
J: TRBJ2-1
V: TRBV7-9
DNA: TGTGCCAGCAGCTTAGAGAATTCCAGGAGCTATGAGCAGTTCTTC
CDR3: CASSLENSRSYEQFF

D: -
size: -
J: TRBJ2-3
V: TRBV5-4
DNA: TGTGCCAGCAGTCCAGACTATAGCACAGATACGCAGTATTTT
CDR3: CASSPDYSTDTQYF

D: -
size: -
J: TRBJ1-2
V: TRBV5-4
DNA: TGTGCCAGCAGCTTGAAAGATGGCCGGACGAGTGGCTACACCTTC
CDR3: CASSLKDGRTSGYTF

D: TRBD2
size: -
J: TRBJ2-2
V: TRBV7-9
DNA: TGTGCCAGCAGCTTGGGGGGGATCGCCGGGGAGCTGTTTTTT
CDR3: CASSLGGIAGELFF

D: -
size: -
J: TRBJ1-2
V: TRBV7-2
DNA: TGTGCCAGCAGCCGTCATGGCGCTAACTATGGCTACACCTTC
CDR3: CASSRHGANYGYTF

D: -
size: -
J: TRBJ2-3
V: TRBV3-1/TRBV3-2
DNA: TGTGCCAGCAGCCTCATGAGCGTCACAGATACGCAGTATTTT
CDR3: CASSLMSVTDTQYF

D: TRBD1
size: -
J: TRBJ2-3
V: TRBV24-1
DNA: TGTGCCACCAGTGAGGACAGGGGCACAGATACGCAGTATTTT
CDR3: CATSEDRGTDTQYF

D: -
size: -
J: TRBJ1-1
V: TRBV6-5
DNA: TGTGCCAGCAGTTACTCGAACAGATTGAACACTGAAGCTTTCTTT
CDR3: CASSYSNRLNTEAFF

D: -
size: -
J: TRBJ2-3
V: TRBV27
DNA: TGTGCCAGCAGTGCAGGGACCTTGGGAGATACGCAGTATTTT
CDR3: CASSAGTLGDTQYF

D: -
size: -
J: TRBJ1-5
V: TRBV5-6
DNA: TGTGCCAGCAGCTTTTCACCAAATCAGCCCCAGCATTTT
CDR3: CASSFSPNQPQHF

D: -
size: -
J: TRBJ1-1
V: TRBV5-1
DNA: TGCGCCAGCAGCAGATCCATCGGCCCGAACACTGAAGCTTTCTTT
CDR3: CASSRSIGPNTEAFF

D: -
size: -
J: TRBJ1-3
V: TRBV18
DNA: TGTGCCAGCTCACCAGGAGAGTCGGACATATATTTT
CDR3: CASSPGESDIYF

D: TRBD1
size: -
J: TRBJ1-5
V: TRBV7-3
DNA: TGTGCCAGCAGCTTAAGGGACAGGGGGCGCTGGGATCAGCCCCAGCATTTT
CDR3: CASSLRDRGRWDQPQHF

D: -
size: -
J: TRBJ2-5
V: TRBV27
DNA: TGTGCCAGCAGTTTAGGACAGCTCCAAGAGACCCAGTACTTC
CDR3: CASSLGQLQETQYF

D: TRBD1
size: -
J: TRBJ1-4
V: TRBV11-2
DNA: TGTGCCAGCAGCTTCACAGGGGAGAAAAATGAAAAACTGTTTTTT
CDR3: CASSFTGEKNEKLFF

D: TRBD1
size: -
J: TRBJ1-6
V: TRBV27
DNA: TGTGCCAGCAGTATCAAGAGGACAGGGGGCAATTCACCCCTCCACTTT
CDR3: CASSIKRTGGNSPLHF

D: -
size: -
J: TRBJ1-4
V: TRBV2
DNA: TGTGCCAGCAGTGAATGGGCAGAGGTAAATGAAAAACTGTTTTTT
CDR3: CASSEWAEVNEKLFF

D: -
size: -
J: TRBJ1-5
V: TRBV13
DNA: TGTGCCAGCAGCTTCAGACCAGATCAGCCCCAGCATTTT
CDR3: CASSFRPDQPQHF

D: -
size: -
J: TRBJ2-5
V: TRBV6-2/TRBV6-3
DNA: TGTGCCAGCAGTTCCCGGGACGGTCGCACCCAGTACTTC
CDR3: CASSSRDGRTQYF

D: -
size: -
J: TRBJ2-1
V: TRBV27
DNA: TGTGCCAGCAGTTGGGCATTATACAATGAGCAGTTCTTC
CDR3: CASSWALYNEQFF

D: -
size: -
J: TRBJ1-2
V: TRBV27
DNA: TGTGCCAGCAGCCAGCGGCCTTCTTTAGGTAACTATGGCTACACCTTC
CDR3: CASSQRPSLGNYGYTF

D: TRBD2
size: -
J: TRBJ2-1
V: TRBV28
DNA: TGTGCCAGCAGAGCGGGGGGACCTTACAATGAGCAGTTCTTC
CDR3: CASRAGGPYNEQFF

D: -
size: -
J: TRBJ2-2
V: TRBV3-1/TRBV3-2
DNA: TGTGCCAGCAGCCAAGATCGGGTAGGGAACACCGGGGAGCTGTTTTTT
CDR3: CASSQDRVGNTGELFF

D: TRBD2
size: -
J: TRBJ2-3
V: TRBV6-1
DNA: TGTGCCAGCAGTGAAGCCGGCCTAGCGGGGGCGCGGGATACGCAGTATTTT
CDR3: CASSEAGLAGARDTQYF